The 20 T cell receptor beta chains below all came from one sample that was sequenced in a study of T cell responses to AZD1222 COVID-19 vaccine. The assay was immunoSEQ multiplex PCR, and TCRdb's table has in-frame clones only and misses some. This sample yields about 120,000 clones, of which approximately 86% are seen a single time; 2.5% to 3.5% belongs to the top ten. The sample was peripheral blood, taken 28 days after the second AZD1222 dose. These receptors originate from an adult who received the AZD1222 COVID-19 vaccine.

The rearrangement joins TRBV29-1 to TRBJ2-7; D possibly corresponds to TRBD1 (5 bases). This CDR3 has 14 amino acids. V dropped 1 base and J dropped 2 bases, with 12 bases sitting between them. Germline CDR1 reads SQVTM; CDR2 reads ANQGSEA. CDR3 amino acids: CSVEVPGLPYEQYF. The DNA of the CDR3 is TGCAGCGTTGAAGTACCAGGGCTTCCCTACGAGCAGTACTTC.

This CDR3 is CASSLRTGSATEAFF. CDR3 in DNA: TGTGCCAGCAGCCTCCGGACAGGGTCGGCCACTGAAGCTTTCTTT. The chain carries TRBV3-1 (or the pseudogene TRBV3-2) and TRBJ1-1; 8 positions agree with TRBD1. Unmatched junction bases numbered 8, after V lost 4 bases and J lost 4 bases. The CDR3 loop spans 15 amino acids. CDR1 and CDR2 (germline): LGHDT, YNNKEL (reference sequence).

The chain is built from TRBV18 and TRBJ2-7; possibly TRBD1 for D (6 bases). The CDR3 is 15 amino acids. V dropped 3 bases and J dropped 2 bases, with 14 bases sitting between them. Germline V gene sequence: CDR1 KGHSH, CDR2 LQKENI. Written as DNA, the CDR3 is TGTGCCAGCTCACCCCCAGGACAGACAGCCTACGAGCAGTACTTC. It encodes CASSPPGQTAYEQYF.

This clone was picked up a small number of times. The chain has TRBV15 and TRBJ1-6; 9 bases match TRBD1. Losses at the gene ends were 1 base for V and 10 bases for J; bases not matched to a gene: 5. In germline, CDR1 is LNHNV, CDR2 YYDKDF (reference sequence). CDR3 size: 15 residues. This CDR3 is CATSRGDRVGSPLHF. The CDR3 DNA sequence: TGTGCCACCAGCAGAGGGGACAGGGTAGGATCACCCCTCCACTTT.

The chain links TRBV28 to TRBJ2-7, with D possibly matching TRBD2 (5 bases). Trimming cost V 6 bases and J 9 bases, with 18 bases left between them. The CDR3 covers 13 residues. CDR1 and CDR2 (germline): MDHEN, SYDVKM. CDR3 sequence: CASSFIGWEWQYF. The CDR3 coding sequence is TGTGCCAGCAGCTTTATAGGCTGGGAGTGGCAGTACTTC.

The rearrangement joins TRBV7-9 to TRBJ2-5; TRBD2 aligns across 9 bases. Germline V gives CDR1 SEHNR, CDR2 FQNEAQ (reference sequence). CDR3 length: 15 amino acids. V shed 4 bases and J 4 bases; nucleotides not matched to a gene: 7. The CDR3 coding sequence is TGTGCCAGCAGCTCCACTCTAGCGGGGACAGAGACCCAGTACTTC. This sequence encodes CASSSTLAGTETQYF.

The gene calls are TRBV9 and TRBJ1-4, with TRBD1 matching over 9 bases. Germline values: CDR1 SGDLS, CDR2 YYNGEE. The CDR3 loop spans 18 amino acids. Trimming at V came to 5 bases and at J to 2 bases, leaving 13 bases not matched to a gene. CDR3 in amino acids: CASRGGGQGYGTNEKLFF. CDR3 in DNA: TGTGCCAGCAGGGGAGGGGGACAGGGATACGGGACTAATGAAAAACTGTTTTTT.

This chain joins TRBV9 and TRBJ2-2; D gene unclear. Per germline, CDR1 SGDLS and CDR2 YYNGEE. CDR3 size: 13 residues. V lost 4 bases and J 4 bases, leaving 8 bases between the germline ends. CDR3 sequence reads: CASSFPGTGELFF. The CDR3 DNA reads as TGTGCCAGCAGCTTTCCAGGCACCGGGGAGCTGTTTTTT.

This clone was detected ten times or more. This chain links TRBV19 with TRBJ1-2; 8 bases line up with TRBD1. CDR1 and CDR2 from the germline V gene are LNHDA and SQIVND (reference sequence). Trimming took 10 bases from V and 7 from J; bases not matched to a gene: 14. CDR3 length: 14 amino acids. For the CDR3, the DNA is TGTGCCACTAGCCCGGACAGGGCGAGTGGTGGCTACACCTTC. Residues: CATSPDRASGGYTF.

In its sample, this clone was seen a few times. V and J are TRBV6-5 and TRBJ2-7; a weak D match, TRBD2 (6 bases). Trimming shortened V by 1 base and J by 1 base, and 11 bases separated the two germline ends. The CDR3 extends over 15 amino acids. The V gene's germline CDR1 is MNHEY and CDR2 SVGAGI. The CDR3 reads CASSYWRGSSYEQYF. Written as DNA, the CDR3 is TGTGCCAGCAGTTACTGGAGGGGCTCTTCCTACGAGCAGTACTTC.

This chain uses TRBV19 with TRBJ1-5; no clear D. Per the germline V gene, CDR1 is LNHDA and CDR2 is SQIVND (reference sequence). The CDR3 runs 12 residues. V lost 3 bases and J 12 bases, leaving 12 bases between the germline ends. In nucleotides, the CDR3 is TGTGCCAGTAGTATTCAGAGGAATCTCCAGCATTTT. Translating it yields CASSIQRNLQHF.

This clone was recorded a few times. This sequence joins TRBV30 and TRBJ2-2; D is uncertain. V gave up 5 bases and J gave up 2 bases, with 6 bases separating them. Germline CDR1 and CDR2: GTSNPN and SVGIG (reference sequence). The CDR3 totals 12 residues. CDR3 sequence reads: CAWGLNTGELFF. Here the CDR3 DNA reads TGTGCCTGGGGCCTAAACACCGGGGAGCTGTTTTTT.

The chain recombines TRBV6-6 with TRBJ1-5; possible D gene TRBD1, 5 bases. This CDR3 is 16 amino acids long. V dropped 0 bases and J dropped 2 bases, with 11 bases sitting between them. From germline, CDR1 is MNHNY and CDR2 SVGAGI (reference sequence). DNA for the CDR3: TGTGCCAGCAGTTACTCGAAGACGGGGGGCAATCAGCCCCAGCATTTT. Residues: CASSYSKTGGNQPQHF.

V gene TRBV6-5 combines with J gene TRBJ1-2; 7 bases map to TRBD1. The V and J ends lost 2 bases and 7 bases, in that order; junction bases with no gene match: 10. The CDR3 has 15 residues. The germline gives CDR1 MNHEY, CDR2 SVGAGI. The CDR3 DNA follows: TGTGCCAGCAGTTACGATAGCAGGGGGTATGGTGGCTACACCTTC. Its translation is CASSYDSRGYGGYTF.

The rearrangement uses TRBV6-4 and TRBJ2-3, with 12 positions matching TRBD2. Trimming removed 9 bases from V and 4 bases from J; junction bases left unmatched: 5. Germline V gene data show CDR1 as MRHNA and CDR2 as SNTAGT. The CDR3 is 14 residues long. DNA for the CDR3: TGTGCCAGAGAGACTAGCGGGGGCCCAGATACGCAGTATTTT. Its translation: CARETSGGPDTQYF.

The chain uses TRBV2 and TRBJ2-7; maybe TRBD1 (5 bases). V lost 5 bases, J lost 5 bases, and 16 bases lay in between. Germline V lookup: CDR1 SNHLY, CDR2 FYNNEI. The CDR3 sequence is 14 residues long. The CDR3 reads CASSTPPRVHEQYF. The CDR3 nucleotides read TGTGCCAGCAGTACCCCGCCCAGGGTCCACGAGCAGTACTTC.

A few counts support this clone. The chain is built from TRBV9 and TRBJ2-5, with 15 bases aligning to TRBD2. The length of the CDR3 is 17 residues. V was pared by 4 bases and J by 3 bases, with 7 bases of the junction left unmatched. Looked up from germline, CDR1 is SGDLS and CDR2 is YYNGEE. The CDR3 bases are TGTGCCAGCAGCCTAGGACTAGCGGGGGGGCTGAAAGAGACCCAGTACTTC. Amino acids: CASSLGLAGGLKETQYF. Looking up the rest from reference TRBV9 and TRBJ2-5 gives the full variable domain: DSGVTQTPKHLITATGQRVTLRCSPRSGDLSVYWYQQSLDQGLQFLIQYYNGEERAKGNILERFSAQQFPDLHSELNLSSLELGDSALYFCASSLGLAGGLKETQYFGPGTRLLVL.

This clone was seen a single time. The chain carries TRBV4-2 and TRBJ1-2; tentatively, D is TRBD1 (6 bases). The V gene lost 2 bases and the J gene lost 8 bases, with 15 bases spanning the gap. Germline CDR1 is LGHNA and CDR2 is YNFKEQ. CDR3 length: 14 residues. The CDR3 loop reads CASSQPDRESGYTF. CDR3 sequence (DNA): TGTGCCAGCAGCCAACCGGACAGAGAATCGGGCTACACCTTC.

V gene TRBV11-2 combines with J gene TRBJ1-1; D is ambiguous. The CDR3 contains 13 residues. Trimming left V 0 bases short and J 6 bases short, with 8 bases between. The germline V gene has CDR1 SGHAT and CDR2 FQNNGV. CDR3 coding DNA: TGTGCCAGCAGCTTAGAACCCCTAGCTGAAGCTTTCTTT. It specifies CASSLEPLAEAFF.

The chain links TRBV4-3 to TRBJ2-1; TRBD1 aligns across 11 bases. V lost 4 bases to trimming and J lost 3 bases; unmatched junction nucleotides: 5. Germline V gene data show CDR1 as LGHNA and CDR2 as YSLEER. This CDR3 is 16 amino acids long. For the CDR3, the DNA is TGCGCCAGCAGCCTCGGACAGGGGGCCGGCTACAATGAGCAGTTCTTC. Protein product: CASSLGQGAGYNEQFF.